These 25 T cell receptor beta chains came from one sample sequenced in a study of Graves' ophthalmopathy and Graves' hyperthyroidism. The authors amplified TCR beta CDR3 regions from RNA transcripts. Amplification began with first-round RT-PCR using HTBI primers, then second-round multiplex PCR was performed. Each CDR3 protein is one row after TCRdb ran MiXCR on the multiplex PCR reads. The sample consists of 900,000 to 1,200,000 distinct CDR3 sequences, roughly 35% of them appearing once. Sequencing was carried out using peripheral blood or thyroid tissue (not recorded which). Source of these receptors: an adult man with Graves' hyperthyroidism.

The chain has TRBV6-1 and TRBJ1-5, with 11 bases identical to TRBD1. The CDR3 has 18 amino acids. Germline V gene lookup returns CDR1 MNHNS and CDR2 SASEGT. V shed 2 bases and J 6 bases; nucleotides not matched to a gene: 12. CDR3 protein: CASSEPGQGVPRGQPQHF. CDR3 DNA sequence: TGTGCCAGCAGTGAACCGGGACAGGGGGTCCCTCGGGGTCAGCCCCAGCATTTT.

This clonotype was seen only a few times. This chain links TRBV28 with TRBJ1-2, with D tentatively TRBD1 (6 bases). The CDR3 length is 14 residues. Trimming took 8 bases from V and 5 from J, leaving 18 bases between them. Germline V gene data show CDR1 as MDHEN and CDR2 as SYDVKM. The CDR3 DNA is TGTGCCAGCCGTCCTCCGGACAGATCGTATGGCTACACCTTC. It translates to CASRPPDRSYGYTF.

This clonotype was seen ten or more times. V usage is TRBV7-9 and J usage is TRBJ1-4; no clear D gene. This CDR3 spans 13 amino acids. Germline CDR1 and CDR2: SEHNR and FQNEAQ (reference sequence). V lost 4 bases and J lost 8, with 11 bases in between. DNA of the CDR3: TGTGCCAGCAGCTCCCCCACCGTGGAAAAACTGTTTTTT. It encodes CASSSPTVEKLFF.

J is TRBJ1-5 and V is TRBV15; D is possibly TRBD1 (5 bases). Trimming shortened V by 5 bases and J by 14 bases, and 16 bases separated the two germline ends. The CDR3 runs 12 residues. Germline lookup yields CDR1 LNHNV and CDR2 YYDKDF (reference sequence). CDR3 region: CATSEAEGYEHF. The DNA for the CDR3 is TGTGCCACCAGCGAGGCTGAGGGGTACGAGCATTTT.

This clonotype was recorded many times. This chain joins TRBV12-3 or TRBV12-4 and TRBJ1-2; D uncertain. This CDR3 is built from 14 residues. Trimming took off 5 bases at V and 5 bases at J, with 15 bases between the two ends. As DNA, the CDR3 is TGTGCCAGCAGTCCCCTGGGCGCGACTTATGGCTACACCTTC. Translation: CASSPLGATYGYTF.

This clonotype was counted many times. The rearrangement joins TRBV2 to TRBJ1-1, with D uncertain. The CDR3 extends over 14 amino acids. Germline loops: CDR1 SNHLY, CDR2 FYNNEI. The V and J ends lost 4 bases and 4 bases respectively, with 13 bases between them. The CDR3 DNA reads as TGTGCCAGCAGTGGGACGACACTGGGCACTGAAGCTTTCTTT. It specifies CASSGTTLGTEAFF.

V is TRBV4-1 and J is TRBJ1-6, with a possible D match to TRBD1 (6 bases). The CDR3 sequence is 16 residues long. The V gene's germline CDR1 is MGHRA and CDR2 YSYEKL. Between the trimmed V and J ends, which lost 2 bases and 4 bases, there was a span of 12 bases. CDR3 in DNA: TGCGCCAGCAGCCAATGGACAGAAACTTATAATTCACCCCTCCACTTT. Translating gives CASSQWTETYNSPLHF.

Many counts were recorded for this clonotype. This sequence joins TRBV5-1 and TRBJ2-7; 9 nucleotides align to TRBD2. Losses at the gene ends were 0 bases for V and 0 bases for J; bases not matched to a gene: 7. Germline V gene sequence: CDR1 SGHRS, CDR2 YFSETQ. CDR3 size: 17 residues. CDR3 coding DNA: TGCGCCAGCAGCTTGGCACCTGCTAGCGGGACCTCCTACGAGCAGTACTTC. The encoded protein is CASSLAPASGTSYEQYF.

The rearrangement links TRBV20-1 to TRBJ2-7; 10 bases line up with TRBD2. The trim removed 6 bases at V and 3 bases at J, leaving 8 bases unmatched. The CDR3 runs 14 residues. Per the germline V gene, CDR1 is DFQATT and CDR2 is SNEGSKA (reference sequence). The CDR3 DNA is TGCAGTGCACTCCCTAGCGGGAGAATCTACGAGCAGTACTTC. This codes for CSALPSGRIYEQYF.

CDR3 in DNA: TGTGCCAGCAGCTTACACCCCCGACAGAGAATCTACGAGCAGTACTTC. This encodes CASSLHPRQRIYEQYF. J is TRBJ2-7 and V is TRBV7-6; TRBD1 is a possible D gene (5 bases). CDR1 SGHVS and CDR2 FNYEAQ come from the germline V gene. This CDR3 is built from 16 residues. V gave up 2 bases and J gave up 3 bases, with 17 bases separating them.

In this sample, this clonotype turned up many times. The chain employs TRBV7-9 and TRBJ2-5; 11 bases are a match to TRBD2. V trimming: 5 bases; J trimming: 6 bases; junction bases outside the gene matches: 8. This CDR3 is 15 amino acids long. CDR1 and CDR2 (germline): SEHNR, FQNEAQ (reference sequence). The CDR3 sequence: CASSISGGASKTQYF. For the CDR3, the DNA is TGTGCCAGCAGCATTAGCGGGGGGGCGTCGAAGACCCAGTACTTC.

As concerns this clonotype: Because the CDR3 is missing its conserved closing phenylalanine or tryptophan, this is likely a read error. The DNA is omitted, as the CDR3 cannot be located on it reliably, and the CDR3 follows TCRdb's listing. The chain recombines TRBV7-8 with TRBJ2-5; TRBD1, the D gene given by the table, was not confirmed from the DNA. Looked up from germline, CDR1 is SGHVS and CDR2 is FQNEAQ. From its first to its last residue, the CDR3 has 9 amino acids. CDR3 amino acids: CASSLRRGS.

This clonotype was detected a few times. The J gene is TRBJ2-2, the V gene TRBV7-9, with TRBD1 as a possible D gene (6 bases). This CDR3 is 17 amino acids long. V lost 2 bases, J lost 6 bases, and 19 bases lay in between. The V gene's germline CDR1 is SEHNR and CDR2 FQNEAQ (reference sequence). The CDR3 region is CASSLKGSTGIPGELFF. CDR3 coding DNA: TGTGCCAGCAGCTTAAAGGGATCTACAGGGATCCCCGGGGAGCTGTTTTTT.

This chain joins TRBV6-9 and TRBJ2-2, with 11 positions matching TRBD1. The V and J ends lost 6 bases and 5 bases, in that order; junction bases with no gene match: 8. Germline V CDR1 and CDR2: MNHGY, SVAAGI. The CDR3 covers 16 residues. The DNA of the CDR3 is TGTGCCAGCAGGACCGGGACAGGGGGTTTTACCGGGGAGCTGTTTTTT. As protein: CASRTGTGGFTGELFF.

The CDR3 DNA reads TGTGCCACCTGGACCGCCGGGGGTGGCTACGAGCAGTACTTC. The encoded protein is CATWTAGGGYEQYF. The chain couples TRBV6-5 to TRBJ2-7; D may be TRBD2 (6 bases). Germline CDR1 and CDR2: MNHEY and SVGAGI. This CDR3 has 14 residues. V was trimmed by 10 bases and J by 3 bases, leaving 19 bases between them.

The CDR3 here is CASSMENTEAFF. The CDR3 DNA is TGTGCCAGTAGTATGGAGAACACTGAAGCTTTCTTT. This rearrangement joins TRBV19 to TRBJ1-1; D gene ambiguous. Between the trimmed V and J ends, which lost 3 bases and 1 base, there was a span of 3 bases. The CDR3 is made up of 12 amino acids. Germline CDR1 reads LNHDA; CDR2 reads SQIVND (reference sequence).

The V call is TRBV9, the J call TRBJ2-7; D possibly uses TRBD1 or TRBD2 (5 bases each). The germline V and J ends were trimmed by 3 bases and 3 bases, with 13 bases remaining between them. This CDR3 spans 14 amino acids. The germline V gene has CDR1 SGDLS and CDR2 YYNGEE. In DNA, the CDR3 is TGTGCCAGCAGCGCCGGGACGGTGATCTACGAGCAGTACTTC. Translating it yields CASSAGTVIYEQYF.

The table lists this clonotype with many counts. V and J are TRBV20-1 and TRBJ1-2, with 7 bases lining up with TRBD1. Losses at the gene ends were 3 bases for V and 0 bases for J; bases not matched to a gene: 7. Germline V CDR1 and CDR2: DFQATT, SNEGSKA (reference sequence). This CDR3 is 15 amino acids long. The DNA of the CDR3 is TGCAGTGCTAGGGATCCGGGACAGACTAACTATGGCTACACCTTC. Its translation: CSARDPGQTNYGYTF.

The chain links TRBV10-3 to TRBJ1-1, with 10 bases matching TRBD1. J lost 0 bases, V lost 11 bases, and 12 bases had no gene match. The CDR3 totals 16 residues. Germline lookup yields CDR1 ENHRY and CDR2 SYGVKD. The CDR3 sequence is CAVDPGTGVMNTEAFF. The CDR3 DNA is TGTGCCGTCGACCCCGGGACAGGGGTCATGAACACTGAAGCTTTCTTT.

J is TRBJ1-3 and V is TRBV18; no clear D gene. From germline, CDR1 is KGHSH and CDR2 LQKENI. The CDR3 is made up of 14 amino acids. Trimming left V 1 base short and J 0 bases short, with 4 bases between. The CDR3: CASSPQDSGNTIYF. CDR3 bases: TGTGCCAGCTCACCACAGGACTCTGGAAACACCATATATTTT.

This clonotype was observed many times. V is TRBV10-3 and J is TRBJ2-7; D unresolved. There are 12 residues in the CDR3. Trimming stripped 1 base from V and 5 bases from J, with 6 bases between. Per germline, CDR1 ENHRY and CDR2 SYGVKD. The CDR3 DNA reads as TGTGCCATCAGTGAGTACGCACACGAGCAGTACTTC. Amino acid sequence: CAISEYAHEQYF.

This CDR3 is CASSSPDSYNSPLHF. In DNA form, the CDR3 reads TGTGCCAGCAGCTCGCCAGACAGCTATAATTCACCCCTCCACTTT. This rearrangement joins TRBV5-6 to TRBJ1-6, with D maybe TRBD1 (5 bases). CDR3 size: 15 residues. Trimming left V 3 bases short and J 3 bases short, with 10 bases between. The germline gives CDR1 SGHDT, CDR2 YYEEEE. Full variable domain (outside the CDR3, taken from reference TRBV5-6 and TRBJ1-6): DAGVTQSPTHLIKTRGQQVTLRCSPKSGHDTVSWYQQALGQGPQFIFQYYEEEERQRGNFPDRFSGHQFPNYSSELNVNALLLGDSALYLCASSSPDSYNSPLHFGNGTRLTVT.

As to this clonotype: A much larger clone differs from this one at a single base, so this may be a read error. The chain carries TRBV4-1 and TRBJ1-2; D uncertain. In germline, CDR1 is MGHRA, CDR2 YSYEKL. The V and J ends lost 0 bases and 4 bases respectively, with 15 bases between them. The CDR3 consists of 16 residues. CDR3 sequence reads: CASSQEEGISGYGYTF. CDR3 in DNA: TGCGCCAGCAGCCAAGAAGAGGGCATTAGCGGCTATGGCTACACCTTC.

CDR3 sequence (DNA): TGTGCCAGCAGCAAAGATGGACTACCCCAAGAGACCCAGTACTTC. It translates to CASSKDGLPQETQYF. This rearrangement joins TRBV7-2 to TRBJ2-5, with TRBD2 as a possible D gene (6 bases). Trimming took 5 bases from V and 1 from J, leaving 14 bases between them. CDR3 length: 15 residues. CDR1 SGHTA and CDR2 FQGNSA come from the germline V gene.

The rearrangement joins TRBV29-1 to TRBJ1-3, with no clear D. Per the germline V gene, CDR1 is SQVTM and CDR2 is ANQGSEA. V lost 5 bases, J lost 3 bases, and 14 bases lay in between. This CDR3 has 14 residues. The CDR3 nucleotides are TGCAGCGTTCTTCCCGCTCGGGGTGGAAACACCATATATTTT. Translated: CSVLPARGGNTIYF.